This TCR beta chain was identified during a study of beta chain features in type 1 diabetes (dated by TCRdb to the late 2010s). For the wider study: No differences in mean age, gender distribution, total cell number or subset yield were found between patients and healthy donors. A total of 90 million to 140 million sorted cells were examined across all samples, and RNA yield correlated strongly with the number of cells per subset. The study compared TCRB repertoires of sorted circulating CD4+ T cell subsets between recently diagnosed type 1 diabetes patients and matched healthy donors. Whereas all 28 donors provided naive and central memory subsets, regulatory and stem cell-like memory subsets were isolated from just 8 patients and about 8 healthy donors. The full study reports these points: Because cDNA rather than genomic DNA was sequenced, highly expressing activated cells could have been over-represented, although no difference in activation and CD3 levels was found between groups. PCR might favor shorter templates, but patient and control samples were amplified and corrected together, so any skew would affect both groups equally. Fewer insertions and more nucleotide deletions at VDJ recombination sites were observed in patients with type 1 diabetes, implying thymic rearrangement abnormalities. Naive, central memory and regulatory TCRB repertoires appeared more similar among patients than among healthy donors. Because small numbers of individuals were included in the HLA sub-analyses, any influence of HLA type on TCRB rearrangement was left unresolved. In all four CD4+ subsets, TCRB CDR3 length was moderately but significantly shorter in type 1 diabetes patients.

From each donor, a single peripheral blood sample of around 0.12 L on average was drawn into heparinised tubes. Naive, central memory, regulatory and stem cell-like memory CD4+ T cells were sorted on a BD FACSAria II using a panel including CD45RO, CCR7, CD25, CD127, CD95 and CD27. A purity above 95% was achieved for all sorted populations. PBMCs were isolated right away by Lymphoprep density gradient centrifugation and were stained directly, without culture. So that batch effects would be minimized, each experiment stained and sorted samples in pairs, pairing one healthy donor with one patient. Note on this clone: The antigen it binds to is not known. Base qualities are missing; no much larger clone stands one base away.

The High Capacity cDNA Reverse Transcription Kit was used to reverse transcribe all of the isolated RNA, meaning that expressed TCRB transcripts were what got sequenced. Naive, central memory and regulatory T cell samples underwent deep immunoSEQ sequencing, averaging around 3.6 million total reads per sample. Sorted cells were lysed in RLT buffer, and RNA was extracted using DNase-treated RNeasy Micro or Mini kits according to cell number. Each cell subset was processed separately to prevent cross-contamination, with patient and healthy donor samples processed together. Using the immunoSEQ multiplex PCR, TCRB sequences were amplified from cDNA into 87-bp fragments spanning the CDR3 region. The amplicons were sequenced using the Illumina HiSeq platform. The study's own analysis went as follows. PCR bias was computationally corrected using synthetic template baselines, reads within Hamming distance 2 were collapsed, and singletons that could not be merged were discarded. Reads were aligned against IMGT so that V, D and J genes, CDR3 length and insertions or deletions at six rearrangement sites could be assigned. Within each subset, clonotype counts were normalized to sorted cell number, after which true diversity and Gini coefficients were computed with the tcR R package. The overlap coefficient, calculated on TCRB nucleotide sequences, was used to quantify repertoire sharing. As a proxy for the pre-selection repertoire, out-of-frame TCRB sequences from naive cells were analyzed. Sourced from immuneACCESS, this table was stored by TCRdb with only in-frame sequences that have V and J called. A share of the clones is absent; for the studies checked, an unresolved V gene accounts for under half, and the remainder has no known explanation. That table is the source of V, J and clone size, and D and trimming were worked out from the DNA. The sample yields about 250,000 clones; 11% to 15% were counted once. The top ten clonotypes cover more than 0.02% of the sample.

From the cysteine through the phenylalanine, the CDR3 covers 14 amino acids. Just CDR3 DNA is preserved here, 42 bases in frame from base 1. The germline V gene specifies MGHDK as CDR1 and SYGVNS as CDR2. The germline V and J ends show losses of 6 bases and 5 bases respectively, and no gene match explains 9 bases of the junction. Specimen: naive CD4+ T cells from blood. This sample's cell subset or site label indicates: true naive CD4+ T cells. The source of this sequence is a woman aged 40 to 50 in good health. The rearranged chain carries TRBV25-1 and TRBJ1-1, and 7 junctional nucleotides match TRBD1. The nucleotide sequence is TGTGCCAGCAGCCACGGGACAGCTGTAACTGAAGCTTTCTTT. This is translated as CASSHGTAVTEAFF.